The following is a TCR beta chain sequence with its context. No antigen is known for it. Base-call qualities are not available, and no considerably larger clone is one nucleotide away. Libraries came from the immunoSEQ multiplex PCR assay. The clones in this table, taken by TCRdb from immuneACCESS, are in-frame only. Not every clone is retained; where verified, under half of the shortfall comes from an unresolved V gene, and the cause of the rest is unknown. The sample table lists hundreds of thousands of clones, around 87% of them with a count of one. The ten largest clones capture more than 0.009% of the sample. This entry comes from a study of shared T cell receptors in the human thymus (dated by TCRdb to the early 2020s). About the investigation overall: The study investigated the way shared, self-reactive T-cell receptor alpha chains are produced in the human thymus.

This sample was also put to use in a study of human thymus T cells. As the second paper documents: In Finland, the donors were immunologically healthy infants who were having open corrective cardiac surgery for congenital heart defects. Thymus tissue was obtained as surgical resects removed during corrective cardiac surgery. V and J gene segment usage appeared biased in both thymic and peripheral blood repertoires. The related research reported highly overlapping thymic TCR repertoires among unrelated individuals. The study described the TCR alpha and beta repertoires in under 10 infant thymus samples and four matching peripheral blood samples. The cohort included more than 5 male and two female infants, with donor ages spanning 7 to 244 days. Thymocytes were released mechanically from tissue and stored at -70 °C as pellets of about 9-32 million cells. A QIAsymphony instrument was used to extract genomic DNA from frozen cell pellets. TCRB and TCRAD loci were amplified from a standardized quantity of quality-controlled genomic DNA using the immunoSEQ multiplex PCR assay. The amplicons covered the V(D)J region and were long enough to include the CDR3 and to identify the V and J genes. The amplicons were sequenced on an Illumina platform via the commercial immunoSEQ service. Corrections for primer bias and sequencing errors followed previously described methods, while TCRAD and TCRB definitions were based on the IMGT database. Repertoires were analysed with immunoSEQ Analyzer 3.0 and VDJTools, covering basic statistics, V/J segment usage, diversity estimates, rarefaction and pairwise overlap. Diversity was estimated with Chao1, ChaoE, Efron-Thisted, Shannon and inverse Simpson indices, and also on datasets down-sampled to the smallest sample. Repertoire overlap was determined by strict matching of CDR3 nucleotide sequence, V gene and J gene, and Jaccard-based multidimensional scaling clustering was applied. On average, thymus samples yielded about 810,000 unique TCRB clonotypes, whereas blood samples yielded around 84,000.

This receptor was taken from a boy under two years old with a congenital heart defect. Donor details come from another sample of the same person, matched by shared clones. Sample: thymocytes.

The CDR3 sequence is CATHTSGGAPGELFF. The DNA sequence follows: TGTGCCACTCATACTAGCGGGGGGGCCCCCGGGGAGCTGTTTTTT. The chain joins TRBV19 to TRBJ2-2, and TRBD2 matches 13 of the central bases. For CDR1 and CDR2, the germline V gene (reference sequence) lists LNHDA and SQIVND. Reading from cysteine to phenylalanine, the CDR3 counts 15 amino acids. The read is trimmed to its CDR3 DNA, 45 bases read in frame from base 1. From V the trimming removes 10 bases and from J it removes 6 bases, while the gene matches leave 8 bases of the junction unaccounted for.